This is a list of T cell receptor beta chains from one sample in a study of human T cells and chemical hapten exposure. TCRdb recomputed calls from the 5' RACE reads with MiXCR, one row per CDR3 protein. This sample has fewer than 150,000 distinct CDR3 sequences, with 15% to 20% found just once. These receptors all come from a human donor in good health. Both conserved end residues are part of each CDR3. Each record gives: CDR3 length, J gene, V gene, D gene, clone size, CDR3 protein, CDR3 DNA. A D gene is named only where the DNA matches it firmly. Not every row has a clone size; where given, it reads once, few, many or a size class.

11 | TRBJ2-3 | TRBV2 | NA | few | CASSELARRYF | TGTGCCAGCAGTGAGCTTGCTCGCCGGTATTTT
14 | TRBJ2-7 | TRBV6-5 | NA | few | CASRTGTGAYEQYF | TGTGCCAGCAGGACCGGGACGGGGGCCTACGAGCAGTACTTC
15 | TRBJ2-3 | TRBV5-4 | NA | once | CASSLPLAGTDTQYF | TGTGCCAGCAGCCTCCCACTAGCAGGCACAGATACGCAGTATTTT
13 | TRBJ2-3 | TRBV6-5 | TRBD2 | many | CASSTAGGYTQYF | TGTGCCAGCAGTACGGCGGGAGGGTATACGCAGTATTTT
17 | TRBJ1-6 | TRBV10-2 | TRBD1 | few | CASWDLTGGAMASPLHF | TGCGCCAGCTGGGACTTAACAGGGGGTGCGATGGCTTCACCCCTCCACTTT
15 | TRBJ1-5 | TRBV28 | NA | NA | CASTPVGKSNQPQHF | TGTGCCAGCACCCCGGTTGGGAAAAGCAATCAGCCCCAGCATTTT
15 | TRBJ2-7 | TRBV7-2 | NA | few | CASSLNPFSSYEQYF | TGTGCCAGCAGCTTAAACCCATTCAGCTCCTACGAGCAGTACTTC
15 | TRBJ2-7 | TRBV28 | TRBD2 | NA | CASSRGTSGSYEQYF | TGTGCCAGCAGTCGAGGGACTAGCGGGAGCTACGAGCAGTACTTC
20 | TRBJ2-5 | TRBV12-5 | TRBD2 | NA | CASGLGLGRTDSGMDETQYF | TGTGCTAGTGGTTTGGGCCTAGGGAGGACTGATAGCGGGATGGATGAGACCCAGTACTTC
16 | TRBJ2-5 | TRBV4-2 | TRBD1 | NA | CASSPRGGQNQETQYF | TGTGCCAGCAGCCCACGTGGGGGACAGAACCAAGAGACCCAGTACTTC
15 | TRBJ2-7 | TRBV27 | TRBD1 | NA | CASSSPWTGGNEQYF | TGTGCCAGCAGTTCCCCGTGGACAGGGGGCAACGAGCAGTACTTC
17 | TRBJ1-1 | TRBV4-1 | NA | NA | CASSQDPGRRLNTEAFF | TGCGCCAGCAGCCAAGACCCGGGTCGCAGATTGAACACTGAAGCTTTCTTT
17 | TRBJ2-3 | TRBV6-5 | NA | few | CASSYSIPGTSTDTQYF | TGTGCCAGCAGTTACTCGATTCCGGGGACTAGCACAGATACGCAGTATTTT
12 | TRBJ2-3 | TRBV28 | TRBD1 | NA | CASRQGGDTQYF | TGTGCCAGCAGACAGGGGGGAGATACGCAGTATTTT
13 | TRBJ2-1 | TRBV12-3/TRBV12-4 | NA | few | CASSLARVNEQFF | TGTGCCAGCAGTTTAGCCAGGGTTAATGAGCAGTTCTTC
15 | TRBJ2-7 | TRBV12-3/TRBV12-4 | NA | NA | CASSSGLGLADEQYF | TGTGCCAGCAGTTCGGGACTGGGACTGGCGGACGAGCAGTACTTC
13 | TRBJ1-1 | TRBV7-3 | NA | NA | CASSPIMNTEAFF | TGTGCCAGCAGCCCAATCATGAACACTGAAGCTTTCTTT
14 | TRBJ2-7 | TRBV2 | NA | NA | CASVSAPPSYEQYF | TGTGCCAGCGTTAGCGCCCCCCCCTCCTACGAGCAGTACTTC
12 | TRBJ1-2 | TRBV29-1 | NA | NA | CSAPGVDYGYTF | TGCAGCGCACCGGGGGTGGACTATGGCTACACCTTC
14 | TRBJ1-4 | TRBV11-2 | NA | few | CASSPPRGTEKLFF | TGTGCCAGCAGCCCCCCCCGCGGAACTGAAAAACTGTTTTTT
14 | TRBJ1-1 | TRBV28 | TRBD1 | NA | CASSKRGRYTEAFF | TGTGCCAGCAGTAAGAGGGGGCGATACACTGAAGCTTTCTTT
14 | TRBJ1-5 | TRBV20-1 | NA | few | CSAGSGLSNQPQHF | TGCAGTGCGGGATCCGGACTTAGCAATCAGCCCCAGCATTTT
16 | TRBJ1-3 | TRBV7-6 | TRBD1 | NA | CASSLGTGGPGNTIYF | TGTGCCAGCAGCTTAGGAACAGGGGGCCCTGGAAACACCATATATTTT
13 | TRBJ2-2 | TRBV6-6 | NA | NA | CASIGPNTGELFF | TGTGCCAGCATAGGGCCGAACACCGGGGAGCTGTTTTTT
17 | TRBJ2-7 | TRBV9 | TRBD2 | few | CASSVAGSGNRNSEQYF | TGTGCCAGCAGCGTAGCGGGTAGCGGGAATAGAAACTCCGAGCAGTACTTC
15 | TRBJ1-4 | TRBV24-1 | TRBD1 | few | CATSDGLPGGEKLFF | TGTGCCACCAGTGATGGACTCCCAGGGGGGGAAAAACTGTTTTTT
11 | TRBJ2-7 | TRBV20-1 | NA | NA | CSARDAYEQYF | TGCAGTGCTAGAGATGCTTACGAGCAGTACTTC
14 | TRBJ2-6 | TRBV19 | NA | NA | CASRNRAGGNVLTF | TGTGCCAGTAGGAACAGGGCCGGAGGCAACGTCCTGACTTTC
15 | TRBJ1-4 | TRBV6-5 | NA | many | CASSPGAHPNEKLFF | TGTGCCAGCAGTCCCGGGGCCCATCCTAATGAAAAACTGTTTTTT
16 | TRBJ2-5 | TRBV28 | NA | few | CASSSNYAGTQETQYF | TGTGCCAGCAGCTCCAACTACGCCGGGACACAAGAGACCCAGTACTTC
13 | TRBJ2-7 | TRBV12-3/TRBV12-4 | NA | NA | CASSRLGAGEQYF | TGTGCCAGCAGCCGACTGGGAGCGGGCGAGCAGTACTTC
13 | TRBJ2-1 | TRBV18 | TRBD2 | NA | CASSPGDYFRQFF | TGTGCCAGCTCACCAGGGGACTACTTCCGGCAGTTCTTC
13 | TRBJ2-1 | TRBV7-3 | NA | many | CASSLIGDNEQFF | TGTGCCAGCAGCTTAATCGGAGACAATGAGCAGTTCTTC
15 | TRBJ2-1 | TRBV5-1 | NA | NA | CASSVGSGSYNEQFF | TGCGCCAGCAGCGTGGGGAGCGGCTCCTACAATGAGCAGTTCTTC
11 | TRBJ1-1 | TRBV28 | TRBD1 | NA | CAIWDRDEAFF | TGTGCCATCTGGGACAGGGATGAAGCTTTCTTT
16 | TRBJ2-7 | TRBV5-1 | TRBD1 | NA | CASSPRPGTGLREQYF | TGCGCCAGCAGCCCCCGCCCCGGGACAGGCCTGAGGGAGCAGTACTTC
14 | TRBJ2-7 | TRBV10-3 | NA | NA | CAISESVLAYEQYF | TGTGCCATCAGTGAGTCGGTTTTAGCCTACGAGCAGTACTTC
14 | TRBJ2-3 | TRBV12-3/TRBV12-4 | NA | few | CASSLGRIPDTQYF | TGTGCCAGCAGTTTGGGGAGAATCCCAGATACGCAGTATTTT
15 | TRBJ2-1 | TRBV20-1 | TRBD2 | few | CSARVLAGVNNEQFF | TGCAGTGCTAGAGTTCTAGCGGGAGTTAACAATGAGCAGTTCTTC
15 | TRBJ1-2 | TRBV27 | NA | few | CASSSRLGSYYGYTF | TGTGCCAGCAGTTCTCGCTTGGGAAGCTACTATGGCTACACCTTC
14 | TRBJ1-1 | TRBV9 | NA | few | CASSVDGTTTEAFF | TGTGCCAGCAGCGTAGATGGTACGACCACTGAAGCTTTCTTT
13 | TRBJ2-7 | TRBV6-1 | NA | NA | CASSIKGSYEQYF | TGTGCCAGCAGTATCAAAGGGTCCTACGAGCAGTACTTC
12 | TRBJ1-5 | TRBV28 | NA | NA | CASIGSNQPQHF | TGTGCCAGCATAGGGAGCAATCAGCCCCAGCATTTT
19 | TRBJ2-3 | TRBV11-2 | TRBD2 | NA | CASSLEPSGSPSDTDTQYF | TGTGCCAGCAGCTTAGAACCTAGCGGGAGCCCTTCGGACACAGATACGCAGTATTTT
19 | TRBJ2-2 | TRBV19 | NA | NA | CASSSRQGRGDPNTGELFF | TGTGCCAGTAGTTCCCGACAGGGGAGGGGAGATCCGAACACCGGGGAGCTGTTTTTT
14 | TRBJ2-5 | TRBV5-4 | TRBD1 | few | CASSSGQYQETQYF | TGTGCCAGCAGCTCGGGACAGTACCAAGAGACCCAGTACTTC
15 | TRBJ2-3 | TRBV3-1 | NA | NA | CASSQGRGPTDTQYF | TGTGCCAGCAGCCAAGGCAGGGGCCCCACAGATACGCAGTATTTT
14 | TRBJ1-2 | TRBV29-1 | TRBD1 | NA | CSVFSPGQGDGYTF | TGCAGCGTTTTTTCCCCGGGACAGGGTGATGGCTACACCTTC
15 | TRBJ2-1 | TRBV7-8 | NA | NA | CASSTSRGSYNEQFF | TGTGCCAGCAGCACTAGCAGGGGCTCCTACAATGAGCAGTTCTTC
14 | TRBJ1-6 | TRBV28 | NA | NA | CASSFRTGGSPLHF | TGTGCCAGCAGTTTCAGGACCGGCGGATCACCCCTCCACTTT
16 | TRBJ1-5 | TRBV5-5 | NA | NA | CASSSSGQRGHQPQHF | TGTGCCAGCAGCAGTAGCGGACAAAGAGGGCATCAGCCCCAGCATTTT
17 | TRBJ2-1 | TRBV6-1 | TRBD1 | NA | CASSAEGQGFSYNEQFF | TGTGCCAGCAGTGCTGAGGGACAGGGATTTTCCTACAATGAGCAGTTCTTC
13 | TRBJ1-1 | TRBV14 | NA | few | CASSPRRPTEAFF | TGTGCCAGCAGCCCTCGGAGGCCCACTGAAGCTTTCTTT
14 | TRBJ2-3 | TRBV4-2 | NA | NA | CASSQAPGPDTQYF | TGTGCCAGCAGCCAAGCCCCAGGGCCAGATACGCAGTATTTT
14 | TRBJ1-1 | TRBV12-3/TRBV12-4 | NA | few | CASSPGGRVTEAFF | TGTGCCAGCAGCCCCGGGGGGCGGGTCACTGAAGCTTTCTTT